This TCR beta chain was identified during a study of cytomegalovirus exposure and HLA in healthy donors. General study points: The dataset shows that most TCR sequences were rare, while some public TCRs occurred in many donors.

A note on this clone: Its antigen is unidentified.

The CDR3 is made up of 17 amino acids. V was clipped by 0 bases and J by 5 bases, with 17 bases between them. The germline gives CDR1 MGHRA, CDR2 YSYEKL. PCR employed 60 Vbeta and 13 Jbeta primers. Some clones are missing from TCRdb's copy, which holds only in-frame ones; the method was immunoSEQ multiplex PCR. The sample gives 190,000 or so clones, 70% to 80% of which show up once; 1.5% is in the top ten. The chain links TRBV4-1 to TRBJ2-4; D may be TRBD1 (6 bases). The sample consisted of PBMCs. The receptor was derived from a girl aged 10-17 years in good health and CMV-seropositive. DNA of the CDR3: TGCGCCAGCAGCCAAGATTCCTTGGGGACAATAGAAAACATTCAGTACTTC. Translation: CASSQDSLGTIENIQYF.